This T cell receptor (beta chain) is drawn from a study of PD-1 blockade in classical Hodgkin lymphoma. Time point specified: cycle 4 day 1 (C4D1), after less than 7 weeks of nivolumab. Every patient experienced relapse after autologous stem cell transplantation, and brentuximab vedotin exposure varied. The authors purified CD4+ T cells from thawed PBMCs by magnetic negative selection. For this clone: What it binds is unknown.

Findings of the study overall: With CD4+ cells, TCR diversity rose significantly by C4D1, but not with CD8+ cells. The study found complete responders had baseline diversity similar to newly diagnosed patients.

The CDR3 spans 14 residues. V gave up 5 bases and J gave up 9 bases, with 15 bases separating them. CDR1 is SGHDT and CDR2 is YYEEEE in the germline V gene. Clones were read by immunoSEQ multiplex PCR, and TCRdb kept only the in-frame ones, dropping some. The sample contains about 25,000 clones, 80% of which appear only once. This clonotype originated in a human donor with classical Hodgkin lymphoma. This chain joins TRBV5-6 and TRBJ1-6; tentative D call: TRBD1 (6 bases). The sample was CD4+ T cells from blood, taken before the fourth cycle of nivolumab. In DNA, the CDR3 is TGTGCCAGCAGGCACAGGGCAGCAGGTTCACCCCTCCACTTT. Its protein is CASRHRAAGSPLHF.